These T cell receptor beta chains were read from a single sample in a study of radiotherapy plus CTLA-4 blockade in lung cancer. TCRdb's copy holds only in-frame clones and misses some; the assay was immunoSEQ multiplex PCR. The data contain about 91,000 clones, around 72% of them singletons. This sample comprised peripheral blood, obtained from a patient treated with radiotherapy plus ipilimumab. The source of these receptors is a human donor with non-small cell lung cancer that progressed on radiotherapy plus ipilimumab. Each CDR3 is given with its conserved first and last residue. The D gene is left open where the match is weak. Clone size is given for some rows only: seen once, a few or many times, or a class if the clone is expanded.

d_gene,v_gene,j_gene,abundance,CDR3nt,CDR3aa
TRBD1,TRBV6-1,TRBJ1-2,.,TGTGCCAGCCAGGGGGGCTATGGCTACACCTTC,CASQGGYGYTF
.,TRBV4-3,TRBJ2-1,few,TGCGCCAGCAGCCAAGATGGGGGCACATACAATGAGCAGTTCTTC,CASSQDGGTYNEQFF
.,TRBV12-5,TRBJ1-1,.,TGTGCTAGTGGTCTCGAGGACACTGAAGCTTTCTTT,CASGLEDTEAFF
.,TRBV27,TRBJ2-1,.,TGTGCCAGCGATATTAGAGCATCGGGCAATGAGCAGTTCTTC,CASDIRASGNEQFF
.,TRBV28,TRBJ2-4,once,TGTGCCAGCAGTTTGGGCAATAGGGGCATTCAGTACTTC,CASSLGNRGIQYF
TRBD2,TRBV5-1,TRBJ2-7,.,TGCGCCAGCAGCTTGGGGACTAGCGGGACCTACGAGCAGTACTTC,CASSLGTSGTYEQYF
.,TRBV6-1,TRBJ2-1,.,TGTGCCAGCACTGCGGAGCGTTACAATGAGCAGTTCTTC,CASTAERYNEQFF
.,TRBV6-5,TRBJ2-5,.,TGTGCCAGCAGTGATACAGGGACCCAAGAGACCCAGTACTTC,CASSDTGTQETQYF
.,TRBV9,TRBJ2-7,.,TGTGCCAGCATCCATCTACGGGACACCGCCTCCTACGAGCAGTACTTC,CASIHLRDTASYEQYF
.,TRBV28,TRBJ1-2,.,TGTGCCAGCAGCCCCGGTGGGGGAAACCCCGGGGGCTACACCTTC,CASSPGGGNPGGYTF
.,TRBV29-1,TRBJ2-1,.,TGCAGCGTTGAACGCGGATACGGCAACTACAATGAGCAGTTCTTC,CSVERGYGNYNEQFF
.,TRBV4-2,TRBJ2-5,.,TGTGCCAGCAGCCAAGAAATCTGGGGGGGCCGGGAGACCCAGTACTTC,CASSQEIWGGRETQYF
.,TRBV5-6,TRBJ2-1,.,TGTGCCAGCAGCCAGACCAACAGGGTCCTAGAGCAGTTCTTC,CASSQTNRVLEQFF
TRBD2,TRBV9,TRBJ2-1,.,TGTGCCAGCAGCCTCGGGACTAGCGGATACAATGAGCAGTTCTTC,CASSLGTSGYNEQFF
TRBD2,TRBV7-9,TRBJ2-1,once,TGTGCCAGCAGCCCCCGGTTAGCGGGGGACTTCTCCTACAATGAGCAGTTCTTC,CASSPRLAGDFSYNEQFF
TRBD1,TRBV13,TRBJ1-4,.,TGTGCCAGCAGCCCCTCGGGGACAGGGGTTGAAAAACTGTTTTTT,CASSPSGTGVEKLFF
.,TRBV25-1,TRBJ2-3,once,TGTGCCAGCAGTGAGGACTCTGCGGGGCCGGGCGCAGATACGCAGTATTTT,CASSEDSAGPGADTQYF
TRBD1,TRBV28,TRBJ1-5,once,TGTGCCAGCAGTTTTGGGCGGGACAGGGGGAATCAGCCCCAGCATTTT,CASSFGRDRGNQPQHF
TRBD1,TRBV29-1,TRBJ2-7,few,TGCAGCGTTGAAGATGGGGGACAGGGGAAGGCCTACGAGCAGTACTTC,CSVEDGGQGKAYEQYF
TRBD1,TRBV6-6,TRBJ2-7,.,TGTGCCAGCAGTAAACGACAGGGGGCTTACGAGCAGTACTTC,CASSKRQGAYEQYF
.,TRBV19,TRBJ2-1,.,TGTGCCAGTGCCTTTACAGGGTCGATCTACAATGAGCAGTTCTTC,CASAFTGSIYNEQFF
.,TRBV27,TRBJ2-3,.,TGTGCCAGCAGTTTTTGGGGCAGCACAGATACGCAGTATTTT,CASSFWGSTDTQYF
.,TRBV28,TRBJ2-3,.,TGTGCCAGCACCCTGAGGGGATACACAGATACGCAGTATTTT,CASTLRGYTDTQYF
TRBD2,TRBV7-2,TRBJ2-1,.,TGTGCCAGCAGCTTAGCGCCTAGCGGGTCCTACAATGAGCAGTTCTTC,CASSLAPSGSYNEQFF
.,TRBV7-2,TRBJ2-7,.,TGTGCCAGCAGTCGTAACCAAGATCGCTACGAGCAGTACTTC,CASSRNQDRYEQYF
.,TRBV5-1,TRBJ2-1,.,TGCGCCAGCAGCTTGGCGACAGTTAATGAGCAGTTCTTC,CASSLATVNEQFF
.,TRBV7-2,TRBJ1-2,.,TGTGCCAGCAGCCAAGGGCGGGTCGACTATGGCTACACCTTC,CASSQGRVDYGYTF
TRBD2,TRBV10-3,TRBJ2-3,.,TGTGCCATCAGTGAAGGTAGCGGGAGTCGGGGCACAGATACGCAGTATTTT,CAISEGSGSRGTDTQYF
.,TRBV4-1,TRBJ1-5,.,TGCGCCAGCAGCCAGTACAGGGATGGGCAGCCCCAGCATTTT,CASSQYRDGQPQHF
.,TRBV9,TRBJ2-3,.,TGTGCCAGCAGCATTACAGGAGACTTCACAGATACGCAGTATTTT,CASSITGDFTDTQYF
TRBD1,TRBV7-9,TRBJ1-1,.,TGTGCCAGCAGCCAATGGGACAGGGGTGACACTGAAGCTTTCTTT,CASSQWDRGDTEAFF
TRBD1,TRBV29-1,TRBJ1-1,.,TGCAGCGTTGCTCCGGGACAGGGCAGTAATGGAGCTTTCTTT,CSVAPGQGSNGAFF
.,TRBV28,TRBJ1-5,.,TGTGCCAGCAGTGTGGCCCCTTATAGCAATCAGCCCCAGCATTTT,CASSVAPYSNQPQHF
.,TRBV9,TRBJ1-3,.,TGTGCCAGCAGCTTCACGGGAGCCGATGGAAACACCATATATTTT,CASSFTGADGNTIYF
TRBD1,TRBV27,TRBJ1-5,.,TGTGCCAGCAGTCTCCGCCGAACGGGACAGCGCAATCAGCCCCAGCATTTT,CASSLRRTGQRNQPQHF
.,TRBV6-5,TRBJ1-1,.,TGTGCCAGCAGTCGACTGGTCGGGGGAGGTACTGAAGCTTTCTTT,CASSRLVGGGTEAFF
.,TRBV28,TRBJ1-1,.,TGTGGACTAAGGACCCGGACTGAAGCTTTCTTT,CGLRTRTEAFF
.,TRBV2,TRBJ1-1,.,TGTGCCAGCACGGAGGGGGCTGAAGCTTTCTTT,CASTEGAEAFF
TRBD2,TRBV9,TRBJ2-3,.,TGTGCCAGCAGCGTAGACCCCAGCGGGAGGTTCACCGATACGCAGTATTTT,CASSVDPSGRFTDTQYF
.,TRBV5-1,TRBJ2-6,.,TGCGCCAGCAGCTTGATGGCCGATACTGGGGCCAACGTCCTGACTTTC,CASSLMADTGANVLTF